The 17 T cell receptor beta chains below were found in one sample sequenced in a study of radiotherapy plus CTLA-4 blockade in lung cancer. Produced via immunoSEQ multiplex PCR; TCRdb's table is partial and in-frame only. The sample lists about 23,000 clones; around 70% were seen once. This specimen was peripheral blood, taken from a patient treated with radiotherapy plus ipilimumab. The receptors come from a human donor with non-small cell lung cancer whose response to radiotherapy plus ipilimumab could not be evaluated.

This clone was picked up one time. The gene calls are TRBV7-9 and TRBJ2-3, with unresolved D. The CDR3 contains 15 residues. Germline-derived CDR1 and CDR2 are SEHNR and FQNEAQ (reference sequence). V lost 7 bases and J lost 2, with 16 bases in between. CDR3 coding DNA: TGTGCCAGCATCGGCCCCCTGCGGTCCACAGATACGCAGTATTTT. It is translated as CASIGPLRSTDTQYF.

The V and J genes are TRBV4-1 and TRBJ2-7, with 8 positions matching TRBD2. Germline values: CDR1 MGHRA, CDR2 YSYEKL. CDR3 length: 18 residues. With 0 bases clipped from V and 1 base from J, the junction kept 11 bases outside the gene matches. The chain's CDR3 is CASSQDWFGRARSYEQYF. CDR3 DNA sequence: TGCGCCAGCAGCCAAGATTGGTTCGGGAGGGCCCGGTCCTACGAGCAGTACTTC.

The V and J genes are TRBV18 and TRBJ2-4; D not certain. CDR1 is KGHSH and CDR2 is LQKENI in the germline V gene. Trimming stripped 3 bases from V and 0 bases from J, with 15 bases between. This CDR3 spans 17 amino acids. CDR3 in DNA: TGTGCCAGCTCACCCTCTCACGATAGCCTAGCCAAAAACATTCAGTACTTC. It translates to CASSPSHDSLAKNIQYF.

The V and J genes are TRBV11-2 and TRBJ2-7; TRBD2 agrees at 8 bases. The CDR3 is 16 amino acids. CDR1 and CDR2 from the germline V gene are SGHAT and FQNNGV. J lost 2 bases, V lost 3 bases, and 9 bases had no gene match. The chain's CDR3 is CASSFRLAPFAYEQYF. The CDR3 DNA reads as TGTGCCAGCAGCTTCAGACTAGCGCCCTTTGCCTACGAGCAGTACTTC. The complete variable domain, with remaining parts taken from reference TRBV11-2 and TRBJ2-7, reads EAGVAQSPRYKIIEKRQSVAFWCNPISGHATLYWYQQILGQGPKLLIQFQNNGVVDDSQLPKDRFSAERLKGVDSTLKIQPAKLEDSAVYLCASSFRLAPFAYEQYFGPGTRLTVT.

V is TRBV5-1 and J is TRBJ2-2; D may be TRBD1 (5 bases). From germline, CDR1 is SGHRS and CDR2 YFSETQ. The CDR3 contains 16 residues. Trimming removed 4 bases at V and 0 bases at J, with 13 bases between. For the CDR3, the DNA is TGCGCCAGCAGCCCAACGACAGCCTCGAACACCGGGGAGCTGTTTTTT. This sequence encodes CASSPTTASNTGELFF.

In its sample, this clone was seen a few times. Here the CDR3 reads CASSLTVGTGELFF. CDR3 nucleotide sequence: TGTGCCAGCAGCTTGACAGTGGGGACCGGGGAGCTGTTTTTT. This rearrangement joins TRBV7-9 to TRBJ2-2, with D maybe TRBD1 (5 bases). The length of the CDR3 is 14 residues. The germline V and J ends were trimmed by 3 bases and 5 bases, with 10 bases remaining between them. Germline-derived CDR1 and CDR2 are SEHNR and FQNEAQ (reference sequence).

The rearrangement joins TRBV7-6 to TRBJ1-4, with a tentative D call TRBD1 (5 bases). The CDR3 runs 14 residues. Germline V gene sequence: CDR1 SGHVS, CDR2 FNYEAQ. V gave up 1 base and J gave up 8 bases, with 11 bases separating them. DNA of the CDR3: TGTGCCAGCAGCTTAGGTGGAGGGGACGAAAAACTGTTTTTT. Its protein is CASSLGGGDEKLFF.

This chain uses TRBV10-2 with TRBJ2-5; 7 nucleotides line up with TRBD1. The V gene end was trimmed by 5 bases and the J gene end by 0 bases; junction bases not matched to a gene: 3. The CDR3 totals 14 residues. Germline CDR1 and CDR2: WSHSY and SAAADI. The CDR3 spells CASSRQGYQETQYF. For the CDR3, the DNA is TGCGCCAGCAGTCGACAGGGATACCAAGAGACCCAGTACTTC.

This clone has only a few counts. The rearrangement joins TRBV2 to TRBJ2-7; 12 nucleotides agree with TRBD1. V trimming: 8 bases; J trimming: 4 bases; junction bases outside the gene matches: 6. This CDR3 spans 14 amino acids. Germline V lookup: CDR1 SNHLY, CDR2 FYNNEI. CDR3 in amino acids: CASGGQGAFYEQYF. The CDR3 coding sequence is TGTGCCAGCGGGGGACAGGGGGCGTTTTACGAGCAGTACTTC.

J is TRBJ2-5 and V is TRBV25-1; D is perhaps TRBD1 (5 bases). In germline, CDR1 is MGHDK, CDR2 SYGVNS. Between the trimmed V and J ends, which lost 3 bases and 1 base, there was a span of 21 bases. CDR3 size: 18 residues. CDR3 sequence: CASSDTPIPGHLQETQYF. CDR3 bases: TGTGCCAGCAGTGACACCCCGATTCCCGGACACCTCCAAGAGACCCAGTACTTC.

This clone was counted between two and nine times. The J gene is TRBJ2-1, the V gene TRBV15; 11 nucleotides line up with TRBD2. Trimming cost V 4 bases and J 5 bases; bases outside gene matches: 4. The length of the CDR3 is 15 residues. Germline CDR1 reads LNHNV; CDR2 reads YYDKDF (reference sequence). The DNA of the CDR3 is TGTGCCACCAGCAAGGGACTAGCGGTCGACAATGAGCAGTTCTTC. The encoded protein is CATSKGLAVDNEQFF.

V gene TRBV6-5 combines with J gene TRBJ1-2, with D possibly TRBD1 on 6 matching bases. The CDR3 length is 14 residues. Deletions cut 5 bases from V and 6 bases from J, with 16 bases between. Germline-derived CDR1 and CDR2 are MNHEY and SVGAGI. Written as DNA, the CDR3 is TGTGCCAGCAGTACCCGGGGACAAATCGATGGCTACACCTTC. This translates into CASSTRGQIDGYTF.

In this sample, this clone turned up once. The DNA of the CDR3 is TGTGCCAGCAGCTTAGTTTTTGAGGATACGCAGTATTTT. Translated: CASSLVFEDTQYF. V is TRBV7-2 and J is TRBJ2-3, with D unresolved. V was shortened by 1 base and J by 6 bases, with 8 bases between the two germline ends. CDR3 length: 13 residues. Per the germline V gene, CDR1 is SGHTA and CDR2 is FQGNSA.

CDR3 in amino acids: CASSVGSRGLDEKLFF. CDR3 coding DNA: TGTGCCAGCAGCGTAGGGAGTCGAGGGCTTGATGAAAAACTGTTTTTT. V is TRBV9 and J is TRBJ1-4; D is ambiguous. Trimming took off 0 bases at V and 6 bases at J, with 15 bases between the two ends. CDR3 size: 16 residues. Germline assignment: CDR1 SGDLS and CDR2 YYNGEE.

The V gene is TRBV15, the J gene TRBJ1-5; D is ambiguous. Trimming pared 5 bases from V and 0 bases from J, leaving 11 bases between. The length of the CDR3 is 15 residues. CDR1 is LNHNV and CDR2 is YYDKDF in the germline V gene (reference sequence). The CDR3 DNA reads TGTGCCACCAGCTTCGAGCAATATAGCAATCAGCCCCAGCATTTT. It codes for CATSFEQYSNQPQHF.

The chain couples TRBV5-4 to TRBJ2-7, with 12 nucleotides matching TRBD1. Germline V gene sequence: CDR1 SGHNT, CDR2 YYREEE (reference sequence). With 3 bases clipped from V and 7 bases from J, the junction kept 8 bases outside the gene matches. The length of the CDR3 is 15 residues. CDR3 region: CASSSPGTGGYEQYF. In DNA, the CDR3 is TGTGCCAGCAGCTCTCCCGGGACAGGGGGCTATGAGCAGTACTTC.

This clone was picked up a small number of times. This chain joins TRBV4-1 and TRBJ1-2, with TRBD1 as a possible D gene (6 bases). The V end was cut by 1 base, the J end by 5 bases, with 17 bases between. The CDR3 is made up of 16 amino acids. Germline V lookup: CDR1 MGHRA, CDR2 YSYEKL. This CDR3 reads CASSQAYPGQTYGYTF. The CDR3 nucleotides are TGCGCCAGCAGCCAAGCTTACCCAGGACAGACGTATGGCTACACCTTC.